Following are 15 T cell receptor beta chains from one sample sequenced in a study of cytotoxic CD8 clonotypes in ibrutinib-treated CLL (dated by TCRdb to 2020 to 2022). Libraries were built with the immunoSEQ multiplex PCR assay. TCRdb mirrors the immuneACCESS table, restricted to in-frame sequences. Some clones are absent from its copies; in checked studies, under half trace to an unresolved V gene, and the reason for the others is unknown. The sample records about 50,000 clones, 45% to 60% of which are singletons. Around 30% of the sample is held by the ten biggest clonotypes. The sample's time point label is to be understood as: roughly 23 months on ibrutinib. The sequencing used PBMCs, collected after 24 months of ibrutinib treatment. Receptors were obtained from a human donor with chronic lymphocytic leukemia.

This clone was counted only a few times. The V gene is TRBV5-6, the J gene TRBJ1-5; D remains unclear. CDR3 length equals 16 residues. Germline V gene data show CDR1 as SGHDT and CDR2 as YYEEEE. Trimming pared 1 base from V and 1 base from J, leaving 12 bases between. The CDR3 nucleotides read TGTGCCAGCAGCTTGTTTGTGACGGAGAGCAATCAGCCCCAGCATTTT. This translates into CASSLFVTESNQPQHF.

This clone has more than one count but fewer than ten. The chain carries TRBV6-6 and TRBJ2-7; D perhaps matches TRBD2 (5 bases). Trimming took off 2 bases at V and 4 bases at J, with 18 bases between the two ends. The CDR3 extends over 16 amino acids. Germline-derived CDR1 and CDR2 are MNHNY and SVGAGI (reference sequence). The CDR3 here is CASSYPFPRGLYEQYF. In nucleotides, the CDR3 is TGTGCCAGCAGTTACCCCTTCCCCAGAGGACTTTACGAGCAGTACTTC.

The table lists this clone with many counts. This chain links TRBV11-2 with TRBJ2-2; D possibly corresponds to TRBD2 (6 bases). V was pared by 1 base and J by 4 bases, with 10 bases between. CDR1 and CDR2 (germline): SGHAT, FQNNGV. The length of the CDR3 is 15 residues. In nucleotides, the CDR3 is TGTGCCAGCAGCTTAGTGGGGGGACCCACCGGGGAGCTGTTTTTT. Translation gives CASSLVGGPTGELFF.

This clone has more than one count but fewer than ten. V is TRBV9 and J is TRBJ2-3; 10 nucleotides line up with TRBD1. V dropped 3 bases and J dropped 1; count of bases not matched to a gene: 8. The V gene's germline CDR1 is SGDLS and CDR2 YYNGEE. The CDR3 extends over 17 amino acids. CDR3 sequence reads: CASSAGRTGGGTDTQYF. CDR3 bases: TGTGCCAGCAGCGCAGGCAGGACAGGGGGAGGCACAGATACGCAGTATTTT.

The V and J genes are TRBV5-1 and TRBJ1-5; weak D call: TRBD1 (5 bases). Between the trimmed V and J ends, which lost 1 base and 7 bases, there was a span of 12 bases. The CDR3 is made up of 14 amino acids. CDR1 and CDR2 from the germline V gene are SGHRS and YFSETQ. The DNA for the CDR3 is TGCGCCAGCAGCTTGACAGGCGGGGACCAGCCCCAGCATTTT. It codes for CASSLTGGDQPQHF.

Here the CDR3 DNA reads TGTGCCAGCAGCCCGACCGGGACTAGCGGCCAAGAGACCCAGTACTTC. Encoded protein: CASSPTGTSGQETQYF. V gene TRBV7-9 combines with J gene TRBJ2-5, with 11 bases that match TRBD2. The CDR3 totals 16 residues. Germline CDR1 and CDR2: SEHNR and FQNEAQ (reference sequence). Trimming cost V 5 bases and J 1 base; bases outside gene matches: 6.

This clone was seen many times. The chain recombines TRBV27 with TRBJ2-5, with TRBD1 as a possible D gene (5 bases). Germline CDR1 MNHEY, CDR2 SMNVEV (reference sequence). V was pared by 6 bases and J by 5 bases, with 13 bases between. CDR3 length: 13 residues. CDR3 amino acids: CASSQTWGETQYF. CDR3 coding DNA: TGTGCCAGCAGCCAAACGTGGGGCGAGACCCAGTACTTC.

The gene calls are TRBV6-5 and TRBJ2-5; 13 bases map to TRBD2. J lost 4 bases, V lost 9 bases, and 5 bases had no gene match. Germline V gives CDR1 MNHEY, CDR2 SVGAGI. This CDR3 spans 14 amino acids. The DNA of the CDR3 is TGTGCCAGTTCATGGACTAGCGGGGGAGAGACCCAGTACTTC. Translated: CASSWTSGGETQYF.

The V call is TRBV27, the J call TRBJ1-2; weak D call: TRBD1 (5 bases). The CDR3 covers 15 residues. CDR1 is MNHEY and CDR2 is SMNVEV in the germline V gene (reference sequence). V dropped 1 base and J dropped 4 bases, with 13 bases sitting between them. CDR3 in amino acids: CASSLYGGGSYGYTF. The DNA for the CDR3 is TGTGCCAGCAGTTTATACGGGGGAGGAAGCTATGGCTACACCTTC.

This clone was observed a handful of times. V gene TRBV7-8 combines with J gene TRBJ2-7, with D possibly matching TRBD1 (6 bases). Looked up from germline, CDR1 is SGHVS and CDR2 is FQNEAQ. This CDR3 spans 14 amino acids. V was trimmed by 1 base and J by 3 bases, leaving 10 bases between them. The DNA of the CDR3 is TGTGCCAGCAGCTTAGGGACAGATCTCTACGAGCAGTACTTC. It specifies CASSLGTDLYEQYF. The full variable domain, rest sourced from reference TRBV7-8 and TRBJ2-7, is GAGVSQSPRYKVAKRGQDVALRCDPISGHVSLFWYQQALGQGPEFLTYFQNEAQLDKSGLPSDRFFAERPEGSVSTLKIQRTQQEDSAVYLCASSLGTDLYEQYFGPGTRLTVT.

The chain links TRBV10-2 to TRBJ1-3; 8 nucleotides align to TRBD1. The germline gives CDR1 WSHSY, CDR2 SAAADI. The CDR3 is 14 amino acids. V lost 2 bases, J lost 5 bases, and 2 bases stayed unmatched. CDR3 sequence: CASSETGGRNTIYF. CDR3 DNA: TGCGCCAGCAGTGAGACAGGGGGTAGAAACACCATATATTTT.

This clone was observed a handful of times. This chain joins TRBV5-4 and TRBJ2-7, with 9 positions matching TRBD1. Looked up from germline, CDR1 is SGHNT and CDR2 is YYREEE (reference sequence). J was trimmed by 3 bases and V by 4 bases; bases with no gene match: 8. The length of the CDR3 is 15 residues. Written as DNA, the CDR3 is TGTGCCAGCAGCGGGACAGGGAGCCGGAACTACGAGCAGTACTTC. It translates to CASSGTGSRNYEQYF. Full variable domain (missing parts from reference TRBV5-4 and TRBJ2-7): ETGVTQSPTHLIKTRGQQVTLRCSSQSGHNTVSWYQQALGQGPQFIFQYYREEENGRGNFPPRFSGLQFPNYSSELNVNALELDDSALYLCASSGTGSRNYEQYFGPGTRLTVT.

The table lists this clone with a few counts. The V call is TRBV29-1, the J call TRBJ2-4; 7 bases line up with TRBD1. This CDR3 is 12 amino acids long. With 7 bases clipped from V and 5 bases from J, the junction kept 5 bases outside the gene matches. CDR1 and CDR2 (germline): SQVTM, ANQGSEA. This chain's CDR3 is CSARQGENIQYF. Here the CDR3 DNA reads TGCAGCGCAAGGCAGGGGGAAAACATTCAGTACTTC.

This clone came up a few times. The chain carries TRBV5-6 and TRBJ1-6; a weak D match, TRBD1 (5 bases). The CDR3 is 14 amino acids. The germline CDR1 and CDR2 sequences are SGHDT and YYEEEE. V lost 1 base and J 8 bases, leaving 10 bases between the germline ends. The CDR3 DNA reads as TGTGCCAGCAGCTTGTGGGGCCCTGATTCACCCCTCCACTTT. Encoded protein: CASSLWGPDSPLHF.

V usage is TRBV5-1 and J usage is TRBJ1-2, with D unresolved. Germline lookup yields CDR1 SGHRS and CDR2 YFSETQ. This CDR3 has 12 amino acids. The germline V and J ends were trimmed by 0 bases and 4 bases, with 4 bases remaining between them. CDR3 amino acids: CASSLDTYGYTF. The CDR3 DNA sequence: TGCGCCAGCAGCTTGGACACCTATGGCTACACCTTC.